The source of this TCR beta chain is a study of OX40 agonist ivuxolimab in advanced cancers. Overall study context: An agonistic anti-OX40 (CD134) antibody, ivuxolimab, was used to treat the patients. Every 2 weeks, patients received ivuxolimab intravenously, dosed at 0.01 to 10 mg/kg.

TCRdb's table, derived via immunoSEQ multiplex PCR, lists solely in-frame clones and lacks some. Among more than 60,000 clones, approximately 83% were seen once, and the ten largest hold 4% to 4.5%. Points on this clone: No antigen is known for it.

Study-wide results and caveats: In the 0.1 to 3.0 mg/kg range, CD4+ and CD8+ blood T cells had expanded clonally by week 6.

There are 17 residues in the CDR3. After removal of 5 bases from V and 6 bases from J, the junction contained 11 bases not matched to a gene. The germline V gene encodes CDR1 LNHDA and CDR2 SQIVND (reference sequence). The TCR sequence derives from an adult with an advanced solid tumor such as melanoma, head and neck, liver or kidney cancer. The V gene is TRBV19, the J gene TRBJ1-6, with TRBD1 identical over 9 bases. Sequenced material: CD4+ or CD8+ T cells sorted from blood, taken in a trial of the OX40 agonist ivuxolimab. DNA of the CDR3: TGTGCCAGTAGTGCCACCGGGACAGGGATGGGTAATTCACCCCTCCACTTT. This sequence encodes CASSATGTGMGNSPLHF.